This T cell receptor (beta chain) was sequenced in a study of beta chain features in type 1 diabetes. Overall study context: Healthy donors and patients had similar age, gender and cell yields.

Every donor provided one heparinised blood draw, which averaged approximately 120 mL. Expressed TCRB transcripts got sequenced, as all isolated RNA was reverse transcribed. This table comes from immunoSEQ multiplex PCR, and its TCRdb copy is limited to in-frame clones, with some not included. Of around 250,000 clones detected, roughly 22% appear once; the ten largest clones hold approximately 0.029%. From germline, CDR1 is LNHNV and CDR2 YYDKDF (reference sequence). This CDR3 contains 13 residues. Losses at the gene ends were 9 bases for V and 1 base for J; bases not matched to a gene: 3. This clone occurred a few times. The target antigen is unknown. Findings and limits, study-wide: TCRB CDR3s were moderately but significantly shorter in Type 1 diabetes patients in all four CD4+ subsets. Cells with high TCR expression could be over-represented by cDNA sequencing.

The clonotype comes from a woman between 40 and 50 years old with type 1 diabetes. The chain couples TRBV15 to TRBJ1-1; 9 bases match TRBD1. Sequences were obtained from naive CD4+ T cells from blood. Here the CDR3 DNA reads TGTGCCACGAAACAGGGGGCGAACACTGAAGCTTTCTTT. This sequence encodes CATKQGANTEAFF.